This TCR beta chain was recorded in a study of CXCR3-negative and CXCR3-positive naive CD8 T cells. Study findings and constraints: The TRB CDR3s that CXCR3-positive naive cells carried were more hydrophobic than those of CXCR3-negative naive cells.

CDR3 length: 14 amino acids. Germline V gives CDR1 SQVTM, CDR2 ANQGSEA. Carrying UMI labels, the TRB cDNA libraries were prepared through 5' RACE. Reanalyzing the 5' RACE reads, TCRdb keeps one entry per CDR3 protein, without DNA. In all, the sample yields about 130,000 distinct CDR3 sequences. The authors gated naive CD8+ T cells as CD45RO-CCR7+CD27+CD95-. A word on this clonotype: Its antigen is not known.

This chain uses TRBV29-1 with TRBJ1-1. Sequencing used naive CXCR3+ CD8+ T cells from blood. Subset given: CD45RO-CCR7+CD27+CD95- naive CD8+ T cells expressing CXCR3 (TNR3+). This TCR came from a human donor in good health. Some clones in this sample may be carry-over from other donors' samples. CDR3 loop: CSVEAYGENTEAFF. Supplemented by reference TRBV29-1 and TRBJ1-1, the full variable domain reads SAVISQKPSRDICQRGTSLTIQCQVDSQVTMMFWYRQQPGQSLTLIATANQGSEATYESGFVIDKFPISRPNLTFSTLTVSNMSPEDSSIYLCSVEAYGENTEAFFGQGTRLTVV.